A selection of T cell receptor beta chains follows, all from one sample in a study of early T cells in non-severe SARS-CoV-2 infection. A single record per CDR3 protein comes from TCRdb applying MiXCR to the 5' RACE reads. The sample has tens of thousands of distinct CDR3 sequences, 10% seen once. Sequenced here: whole blood, sampled at baseline. Receptors originate from an adult who was a healthcare worker with PCR-confirmed SARS-CoV-2 infection or an uninfected control (not recorded which). Both conserved end residues are part of each CDR3. Fields, in order: CDR3 length, V gene, D gene, J gene, clone size, CDR3 protein, CDR3 DNA. D genes are given only for firm matches. Not every row has a clone size; where given, it reads once, few, many or a size class.

15,TRBV7-2,TRBD1,TRBJ1-4,-,CASSIRTGGNEKLFF,TGTGCCAGCAGCATCCGGACAGGAGGAAATGAAAAACTGTTTTTT
15,TRBV10-3,TRBD2,TRBJ2-2,many,CAISRTGGDTGELFF,TGTGCCATCAGTCGGACGGGAGGCGACACCGGGGAGCTGTTTTTT
14,TRBV11-2,-,TRBJ2-1,-,CASSPRGQYNEQFF,TGTGCCAGCAGCCCCAGAGGGCAGTACAATGAGCAGTTCTTC
15,TRBV20-1,TRBD2,TRBJ2-7,-,CSAAGLAGVSSGQYF,TGCAGTGCTGCCGGACTAGCGGGAGTCAGTAGCGGGCAGTACTTC
15,TRBV2,TRBD2,TRBJ2-1,once,CASSGQTSGSDEQFF,TGTGCCAGCAGTGGGCAGACTAGCGGGTCGGATGAGCAGTTCTTC
14,TRBV7-6,-,TRBJ1-1,many,CASSLHGANTEAFF,TGTGCCAGCAGCTTACACGGGGCGAACACTGAAGCTTTCTTT
14,TRBV20-1,TRBD1,TRBJ1-2,-,CSANLRQGGYGYTF,TGCAGTGCTAATCTCCGACAGGGGGGCTATGGCTACACCTTC
16,TRBV6-1,-,TRBJ1-5,-,CASSEARQARNQPQHF,TGTGCCAGCAGTGAAGCGCGACAGGCCCGCAATCAGCCCCAGCATTTT
14,TRBV7-7,-,TRBJ2-5,many,CASSSVQGSETQYF,TGTGCCAGCAGCTCCGTACAGGGAAGCGAGACCCAGTACTTC
17,TRBV7-9,TRBD2,TRBJ2-3,many,CASSFTSGAPSTDTQYF,TGTGCCAGCAGCTTTACTAGCGGAGCTCCTAGCACAGATACGCAGTATTTT
17,TRBV5-1,TRBD2,TRBJ2-1,few,CASSLIGTSGRAGEQFF,TGCGCCAGCAGCTTGATCGGGACTAGCGGGAGGGCGGGTGAGCAGTTCTTC
11,TRBV10-2,-,TRBJ2-7,many,CASSEAYEQYF,TGCGCCAGCAGTGAAGCCTACGAGCAGTACTTC
13,TRBV19,-,TRBJ2-2,many,CASSMTHSGELFF,TGTGCCAGTAGTATGACTCACTCGGGGGAGCTGTTTTTT
16,TRBV6-6,-,TRBJ2-2,few,CASSYGPSVNTGELFF,TGTGCCAGCAGTTACGGACCGTCTGTGAACACCGGGGAGCTGTTTTTT
15,TRBV11-2,-,TRBJ2-7,-,CASTVAGTNTYEQYF,TGTGCCAGCACCGTGGCTGGGACCAACACCTACGAGCAGTACTTC
15,TRBV18,TRBD1,TRBJ1-1,-,CASSRWDRPNTEAFF,TGTGCCAGCTCGCGGTGGGACAGGCCAAACACTGAAGCTTTCTTT
13,TRBV6-4,-,TRBJ1-6,many,CASSEGVDSPLHF,TGTGCCAGCAGTGAGGGGGTGGATTCACCCCTCCACTTT
13,TRBV20-1,-,TRBJ2-7,many,CSARERISYEQYF,TGCAGTGCTAGGGAAAGGATCTCCTACGAGCAGTACTTC
15,TRBV19,-,TRBJ2-2,-,CASSIGGADTGELFF,TGTGCCAGTAGTATCGGGGGAGCAGACACCGGGGAGCTGTTTTTT
13,TRBV10-1,-,TRBJ1-1,few,CASSRRIDTEAFF,TGCGCCAGCAGTCGGAGGATTGACACTGAAGCTTTCTTT
13,TRBV7-9,-,TRBJ2-3,-,CATRGLERDTQYF,TGTGCCACCCGGGGACTCGAAAGAGATACGCAGTATTTT
14,TRBV5-6,-,TRBJ2-3,few,CASGRDLLTDTQYF,TGTGCCAGCGGACGGGACTTACTCACAGATACGCAGTATTTT
15,TRBV28,TRBD1,TRBJ2-1,few,CASSYSQGDRNEQFF,TGTGCCAGCAGTTATAGCCAGGGGGATAGGAATGAGCAGTTCTTC